The 27 T cell receptor beta chains below all came from one sample that was sequenced in a study of blood T cell repertoires in COVID-19. TCRdb's copy holds only in-frame clones and misses some; the assay was immunoSEQ multiplex PCR. Of roughly 27,000 clones listed, around 90% are singletons. Sequencing input: peripheral blood. The source is a human donor with active COVID-19. The donor label of this sample is uncertain.

The chain carries TRBV6-6 and TRBJ1-6, with TRBD1 identical over 12 bases. This CDR3 comprises 16 residues. Germline CDR1 is MNHNY and CDR2 is SVGAGI (reference sequence). V was pared by 5 bases and J by 6 bases, with 5 bases of the junction left unmatched. Here the CDR3 DNA reads TGTGCCAGCAGTGGGACAGGGGGCGAGAGTAATTCACCCCTCCACTTT. It translates to CASSGTGGESNSPLHF.

This sequence joins TRBV27 and TRBJ2-5; tentatively, D is TRBD2 (5 bases). V was clipped by 5 bases and J by 7 bases, with 8 bases between them. CDR3 length equals 11 residues. Germline CDR1 MNHEY, CDR2 SMNVEV (reference sequence). The CDR3 sequence: CASSPGGTQYF. CDR3 nucleotide sequence: TGTGCCAGCAGTCCCGGAGGGACCCAGTACTTC.

This clone was observed a single time. J is TRBJ2-5 and V is TRBV19, with TRBD1 as a possible D gene (5 bases). The germline V gene has CDR1 LNHDA and CDR2 SQIVND (reference sequence). V lost 0 bases to trimming and J lost 5 bases, with 13 bases between them. CDR3 size: 15 residues. The CDR3 coding sequence is TGTGCCAGTAGTATAGATGGTAGGGGATGGGAGACCCAGTACTTC. This translates into CASSIDGRGWETQYF.

The genes are TRBV30 and TRBJ2-7, with D perhaps matching TRBD2 (7 bases). The V gene's germline CDR1 is GTSNPN and CDR2 SVGIG (reference sequence). This CDR3 is built from 14 residues. The V end was cut by 2 bases, the J end by 3 bases, with 14 bases between. In DNA form, the CDR3 reads TGTGCCTGGAGTAGCAAAGGGGGGGGCTACGAGCAGTACTTC. Encoded protein: CAWSSKGGGYEQYF.

Comments on this clone: One junction end does not reproduce the germline sequence, and a read error may be involved. V gene TRBV27 combines with J gene TRBJ2-2, with 11 bases fitting TRBD1. CDR3 length: 19 residues. Per the germline V gene, CDR1 is MNHEY and CDR2 is SMNVEV (reference sequence). The CDR3 loop is CASSLALPDRGRGHRGAVF. CDR3 nucleotide sequence: TGTGCCAGCAGTTTGGCCCTACCGGACAGGGGGCGCGGACACCGGGGAGCTGTTTTT.

The chain combines TRBV10-3 with TRBJ2-2, with 8 positions matching TRBD2. Germline V lookup: CDR1 ENHRY, CDR2 SYGVKD. V gave up 8 bases and J gave up 1 base; unmatched junction bases: 6. CDR3 length: 15 amino acids. In nucleotides, the CDR3 is TGTGCCATCTGGCGGGGACTAGTGAACACCGGGGAGCTGTTTTTT. Amino acids: CAIWRGLVNTGELFF.

This clone has more than one count but fewer than ten. The chain is built from TRBV27 and TRBJ2-2; TRBD2 might be the D (6 bases). The CDR3 contains 14 residues. Trimming pared 5 bases from V and 6 bases from J, leaving 13 bases between. In germline, CDR1 is MNHEY, CDR2 SMNVEV (reference sequence). This CDR3 is CASSPIGEAGELFF. CDR3 DNA sequence: TGTGCCAGCAGTCCCATCGGGGAGGCCGGGGAGCTGTTTTTT.

The rearrangement uses TRBV11-2 and TRBJ2-5; TRBD1 agrees at 10 bases. Germline assignment: CDR1 SGHAT and CDR2 FQNNGV. The CDR3 covers 16 residues. V lost 6 bases, J lost 5 bases, and 12 bases stayed unmatched. The CDR3 DNA is TGTGCCAGCAGACTTAGACCGGGACAGGGGCGTGAGACCCAGTACTTC. It codes for CASRLRPGQGRETQYF.

The genes are TRBV7-3 and TRBJ2-4; 7 nucleotides match TRBD2. The V gene end was trimmed by 5 bases and the J gene end by 1 base; junction bases not matched to a gene: 5. The CDR3 covers 15 residues. Germline lookup yields CDR1 SGHTA and CDR2 FQGTGA. The CDR3 protein is CASSLTGGAKNIQYF. CDR3 bases: TGTGCCAGCAGCCTTACGGGGGGTGCCAAAAACATTCAGTACTTC.

The rearrangement uses TRBV29-1 and TRBJ2-2; a possible D gene is TRBD1 (5 bases). This CDR3 has 14 amino acids. The V end lost 7 bases, the J end lost 2 bases, and 14 bases lay between the germline ends. CDR1 is SQVTM and CDR2 is ANQGSEA in the germline V gene. The CDR3: CSAEPRANTGELFF. The CDR3 nucleotides read TGCAGCGCGGAGCCCAGGGCCAACACCGGGGAGCTGTTTTTT.

The J gene is TRBJ2-3, the V gene TRBV4-3, with 12 bases that match TRBD2. Per the germline V gene, CDR1 is LGHNA and CDR2 is YSLEER. V lost 0 bases and J lost 5; bases outside the gene matches: 12. The CDR3 spans 19 residues. The CDR3 sequence: CASSQDGPSGGAWVDTQYF. The CDR3 region has the DNA TGCGCCAGCAGCCAAGATGGTCCTAGCGGGGGGGCCTGGGTAGATACGCAGTATTTT.

This sequence joins TRBV6-5 and TRBJ1-3; 7 bases fit TRBD1. Unmatched junction bases numbered 14, after V lost 7 bases and J lost 8 bases. The CDR3 totals 15 residues. Germline CDR1 is MNHEY and CDR2 is SVGAGI. The CDR3 nucleotides are TGTGCCAGCACGCCGTCGAGGGGGCCGGCGGACACCATATATTTT. This gives the protein CASTPSRGPADTIYF.

The gene calls are TRBV30 and TRBJ2-7, with no clear D. CDR3 length equals 12 residues. The V end was cut by 7 bases, the J end by 1 base, with 11 bases between. The germline gives CDR1 GTSNPN, CDR2 SVGIG (reference sequence). The CDR3: CASSDSSYEQYF. CDR3 bases: TGTGCCTCCTCTGACTCTTCCTACGAGCAGTACTTC.

This clone showed up just a few times. The chain has TRBV6-5 and TRBJ2-7, with 8 bases aligning to TRBD1. The ends lost 6 bases at V and 0 bases at J; junction bases unmatched: 4. The V gene's germline CDR1 is MNHEY and CDR2 SVGAGI. The CDR3 covers 14 residues. Written as DNA, the CDR3 is TGTGCCAGCAGCTGGACAGGGAGCTCCTACGAGCAGTACTTC. This gives the protein CASSWTGSSYEQYF.

This clone has a single count. The chain uses TRBV6-2 or TRBV6-3 and TRBJ2-3, with TRBD2 matching over 9 bases. CDR3 length: 15 amino acids. Losses at the gene ends were 5 bases for V and 2 bases for J; bases not matched to a gene: 5. Germline loops: CDR1 MNHEY, CDR2 SVGEGT. The CDR3 is CASSQRGVLTDTQYF. The CDR3 DNA reads TGTGCCAGCAGTCAGCGGGGGGTGCTCACAGATACGCAGTATTTT.

The rearrangement uses TRBV11-2 and TRBJ2-3, with 9 bases fitting TRBD2. Germline CDR1 and CDR2: SGHAT and FQNNGV. Trimming took 0 bases from V and 0 from J; bases not matched to a gene: 4. This CDR3 has 17 residues. Here the CDR3 DNA reads TGTGCCAGCAGCTTAGATTACAGCGGGGGGAGCACAGATACGCAGTATTTT. Encoded protein: CASSLDYSGGSTDTQYF.

This clone was seen once. The chain employs TRBV7-6 and TRBJ2-3; 9 bases fit TRBD2. CDR1 and CDR2 (germline): SGHVS, FNYEAQ. There are 16 residues in the CDR3. V was pared by 4 bases and J by 2 bases, with 7 bases of the junction left unmatched. CDR3 in amino acids: CASSSQGLAHTDTQYF. CDR3 in DNA: TGTGCCAGCAGCTCCCAGGGACTAGCCCACACAGATACGCAGTATTTT. Variable domain in full (rest from reference TRBV7-6 and TRBJ2-3): GAGVSQSPRYKVTKRGQDVALRCDPISGHVSLYWYRQALGQGPEFLTYFNYEAQQDKSGLPNDRFSAERPEGSISTLTIQRTEQRDSAMYRCASSSQGLAHTDTQYFGPGTRLTVL.

V gene TRBV18 combines with J gene TRBJ2-7, with 11 bases that match TRBD1. CDR1 and CDR2 (germline): KGHSH, LQKENI. With 2 bases clipped from V and 7 bases from J, the junction kept 7 bases outside the gene matches. This CDR3 region has 15 residues. The CDR3 bases are TGTGCCAGCTCACCATCGGGGACAGGGGGATTTGAGCAGTACTTC. It specifies CASSPSGTGGFEQYF. Looking up the rest from reference TRBV18 and TRBJ2-7 gives the full variable domain: NAGVMQNPRHLVRRRGQEARLRCSPMKGHSHVYWYRQLPEEGLKFMVYLQKENIIDESGMPKERFSAEFPKEGPSILRIQQVVRGDSAAYFCASSPSGTGGFEQYFGPGTRLTVT.

The gene calls are TRBV5-1 and TRBJ2-7, with D uncertain. This CDR3 contains 13 residues. V was trimmed by 0 bases and J by 2 bases, leaving 6 bases between them. Germline V lookup: CDR1 SGHRS, CDR2 YFSETQ. The CDR3 bases are TGCGCCAGCAGCTTGGACAGCCCCTACGAGCAGTACTTC. Residues: CASSLDSPYEQYF. The full variable domain, its missing parts supplied by reference TRBV5-1 and TRBJ2-7, is KAGVTQTPRYLIKTRGQQVTLSCSPISGHRSVSWYQQTPGQGLQFLFEYFSETQRNKGNFPGRFSGRQFSNSRSEMNVSTLELGDSALYLCASSLDSPYEQYFGPGTRLTVT.

This chain joins TRBV9 and TRBJ1-4; 10 bases fit TRBD1. J gave up 0 bases and V 4 bases, and 6 bases lay outside the gene matches. Per the germline V gene, CDR1 is SGDLS and CDR2 is YYNGEE. The CDR3 has 17 residues. Here the CDR3 reads CASSFRDRGATNEKLFF. The CDR3 DNA sequence: TGTGCCAGCAGCTTCCGGGACAGGGGAGCAACTAATGAAAAACTGTTTTTT.

The chain is built from TRBV28 and TRBJ2-3; 10 bases line up with TRBD2. Germline trimming cut 5 bases from V and 5 bases from J; bases unmatched to any gene: 4. CDR1 and CDR2 (germline): MDHEN, SYDVKM. The length of the CDR3 is 14 residues. The CDR3, as DNA: TGTGCCAGCAGTACTAGCGGGACGGTAGATACGCAGTATTTT. It specifies CASSTSGTVDTQYF.

J is TRBJ1-2 and V is TRBV6-2 or TRBV6-3, with 11 bases that match TRBD1. V lost 5 bases, J lost 7 bases, and 9 bases stayed unmatched. The V gene's germline CDR1 is MNHEY and CDR2 SVGEGT. The CDR3 runs 15 residues. CDR3 amino acids: CASSAPRTGGFGYTF. Here the CDR3 DNA reads TGTGCCAGCAGTGCTCCCCGGACAGGGGGCTTTGGCTACACCTTC.

This chain uses TRBV11-2 with TRBJ1-1, with D possibly being TRBD1 (6 bases). Trimming cost V 5 bases and J 0 bases, with 16 bases left between them. The CDR3 has 16 amino acids. Germline values: CDR1 SGHAT, CDR2 FQNNGV. In DNA, the CDR3 is TGTGCCAGCAGCCCCCAGCACAGGGCCATGAACACTGAAGCTTTCTTT. This translates into CASSPQHRAMNTEAFF. Supplemented by reference TRBV11-2 and TRBJ1-1, the full variable domain reads EAGVAQSPRYKIIEKRQSVAFWCNPISGHATLYWYQQILGQGPKLLIQFQNNGVVDDSQLPKDRFSAERLKGVDSTLKIQPAKLEDSAVYLCASSPQHRAMNTEAFFGQGTRLTVV.

The chain links TRBV3-1 (or the pseudogene TRBV3-2) to TRBJ2-7, with 7 bases aligning to TRBD2. Trimming cost V 1 base and J 4 bases; bases outside gene matches: 7. CDR1 and CDR2 (germline): LGHDT, YNNKEL (reference sequence). CDR3 length: 15 residues. DNA of the CDR3: TGTGCCAGCAGCCAAGTTTGGCGGGAGTGTTACGAGCAGTACTTC. It encodes CASSQVWRECYEQYF.

CDR3 nucleotide sequence: TGTGCCAGCAGTTGGACTAGCGGGAGTTACAATGAGCAGTTCTTC. This encodes CASSWTSGSYNEQFF. The rearrangement joins TRBV6-2 or TRBV6-3 to TRBJ2-1; TRBD2 aligns across 13 bases. The J segment lost 4 bases and the V segment lost 4 bases, leaving 1 base of the junction unmatched. From germline, CDR1 is MNHEY and CDR2 SVGEGT. This CDR3 spans 15 amino acids.

This sequence joins TRBV5-1 and TRBJ2-5; perhaps TRBD2 as D (5 bases). Trimming removed 4 bases at V and 3 bases at J, with 19 bases between. The CDR3 runs 16 residues. CDR1 SGHRS and CDR2 YFSETQ come from the germline V gene. CDR3 coding DNA: TGCGCCAGCAGCCCAGGACTTCATAGCGCTGAAGAGACCCAGTACTTC. This sequence encodes CASSPGLHSAEETQYF.

This clone showed up just once. The V call is TRBV7-2, the J call TRBJ1-5; D uncertain. CDR1 and CDR2 (germline): SGHTA, FQGNSA. Trimming stripped 2 bases from V and 0 bases from J, with 8 bases between. The CDR3 runs 15 residues. The CDR3 DNA is TGTGCCAGCAGCTTAATCAGCGATAGCAATCAGCCCCAGCATTTT. This translates into CASSLISDSNQPQHF.